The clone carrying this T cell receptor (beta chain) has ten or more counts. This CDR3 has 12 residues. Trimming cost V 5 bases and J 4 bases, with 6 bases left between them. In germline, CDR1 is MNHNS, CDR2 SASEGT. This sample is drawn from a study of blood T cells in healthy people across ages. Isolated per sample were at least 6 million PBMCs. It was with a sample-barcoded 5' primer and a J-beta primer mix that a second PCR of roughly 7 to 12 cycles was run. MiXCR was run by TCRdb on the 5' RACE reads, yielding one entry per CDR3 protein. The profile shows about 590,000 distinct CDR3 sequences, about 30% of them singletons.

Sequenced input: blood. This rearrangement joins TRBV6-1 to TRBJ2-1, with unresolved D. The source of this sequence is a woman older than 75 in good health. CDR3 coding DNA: TGTGCCAGCAGTCCTCGTTACAATGAGCAGTTCTTC. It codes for CASSPRYNEQFF.